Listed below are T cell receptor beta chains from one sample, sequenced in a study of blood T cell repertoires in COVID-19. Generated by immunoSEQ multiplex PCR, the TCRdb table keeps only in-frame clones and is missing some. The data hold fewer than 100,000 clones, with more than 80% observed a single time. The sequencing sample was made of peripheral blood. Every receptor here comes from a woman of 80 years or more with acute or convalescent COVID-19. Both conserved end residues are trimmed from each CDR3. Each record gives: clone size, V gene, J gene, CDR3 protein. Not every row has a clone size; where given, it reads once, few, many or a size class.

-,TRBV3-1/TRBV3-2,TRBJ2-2,ASRLGGTGELF
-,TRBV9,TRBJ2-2,ASSQVLGPTGELF
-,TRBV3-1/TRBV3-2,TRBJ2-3,ASSLTSTGVDTQY
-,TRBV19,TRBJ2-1,ASSPTWTSGNNEQF
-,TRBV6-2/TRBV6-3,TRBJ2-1,ASSRFGTVSYNEQF
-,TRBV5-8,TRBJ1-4,ASSAGQGNEKLF
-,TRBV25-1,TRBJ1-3,ASQIGGAGAGNTIY
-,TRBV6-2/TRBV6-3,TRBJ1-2,ASSYEGNYGYT
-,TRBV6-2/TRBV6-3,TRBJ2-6,ASSYSYLPGANVLT
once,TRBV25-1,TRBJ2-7,ARTKVGQGNYEQY
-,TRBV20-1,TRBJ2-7,SAGLGAQQY
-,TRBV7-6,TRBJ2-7,ASSLAAGYEQY
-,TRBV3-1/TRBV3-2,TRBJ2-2,ASRPGAWGTGELF
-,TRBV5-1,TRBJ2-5,ASRGWLETQY
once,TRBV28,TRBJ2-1,ASSVGLAVISYNEQF
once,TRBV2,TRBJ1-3,ASSASLAGNTIY
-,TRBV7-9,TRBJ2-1,ASSSGTSGGPFDNEQF
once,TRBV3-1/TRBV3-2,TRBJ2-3,ASSQVRSDTQY
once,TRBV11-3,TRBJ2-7,ASSSTGTGSGQY
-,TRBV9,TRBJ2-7,ASSRGPAGYNEQY
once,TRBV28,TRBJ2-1,ASRPPPGLAANEQF
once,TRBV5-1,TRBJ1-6,ASSLDGDSPLH
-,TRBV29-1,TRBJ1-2,SFLPPGGLYGYT
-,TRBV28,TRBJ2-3,ASSTSGAPFTDTQY
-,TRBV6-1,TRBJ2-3,ASSDNPLAAARDTQY
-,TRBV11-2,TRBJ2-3,ASSAGQGSDTQY
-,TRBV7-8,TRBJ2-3,ASSPRSGDTQY
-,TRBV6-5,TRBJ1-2,ASSYRGNGYT
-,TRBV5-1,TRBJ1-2,ASSLGTGVVYGYT
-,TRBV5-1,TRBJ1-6,ASSVQGEYNSPLH
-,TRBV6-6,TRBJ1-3,ASSYRDRGGTIY
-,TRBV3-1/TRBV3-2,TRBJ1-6,ASSQLGQGNSPLH
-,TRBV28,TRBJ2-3,ASLTGANGADTQY
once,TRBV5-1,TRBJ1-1,ASSLVVGDTEAF
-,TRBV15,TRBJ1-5,ATSRGQGEGNQPQH
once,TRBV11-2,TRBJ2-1,ASSARAGGGGEQF
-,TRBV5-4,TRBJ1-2,ASSSTGRWGYT
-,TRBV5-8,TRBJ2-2,ASSLRGSFGTGATGELF
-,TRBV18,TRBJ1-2,ASSPGPYLVAGQNYGYT
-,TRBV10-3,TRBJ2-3,AISEREVTDTQY
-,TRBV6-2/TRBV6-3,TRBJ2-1,ASSYPAGRRGLADNEQF
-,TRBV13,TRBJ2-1,ACGRGGSYNEQF
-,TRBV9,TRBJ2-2,ASSPAGFRANQNTGELF